This TCR beta chain stems from a study of human T cells and chemical hapten exposure. About the study: Patch tests of 0.01% DPC on the upper back were read at 6 days. Study results and caveats: Versus controls, significantly more large CDR3 similarity clusters arose from expanded TCRs. The number of TCRs over 1 in 1000 frequency stayed unchanged after DPC.

On this clonotype itself: The antigen is unknown.

TCRdb reprocessed the RACE reads via MiXCR and lists one record per CDR3 protein. The repertoire has approximately 350,000 distinct CDR3 sequences, about 7% of them found once; the top ten carry 8% to 9%. This sample's time point: patch test 1, 2 weeks after DPC sensitization. Treatment here: therapeutic diphenylcyclopropenone sensitization with weekly scalp DPC. Those who donated were patients with alopecia, 18 to 70 years of age, and suitable for DPC. The CDR3 extends over 15 amino acids. The V gene end was trimmed by 3 bases and the J gene end by 6 bases; junction bases not matched to a gene: 6. The germline gives CDR1 SGHAT, CDR2 FQDESV (reference sequence).

The input for sequencing was whole blood, taken in connection with sensitization to the hapten diphenylcyclopropenone (DPC). This receptor was taken from a woman aged 18-30 years with alopecia areata. Some clones in this sample may be carry-over from other donors' samples. The chain has TRBV11-1 and TRBJ2-7; TRBD2 agrees at 12 bases. For the CDR3, the DNA is TGTGCCAGCAGCTTTGGACTAGCGGGGCGCCTCGAGCAGTACTTC. This translates into CASSFGLAGRLEQYF.